The entry that follows covers one T cell receptor (beta chain) sequence. This clonotype was counted at least ten times. Its antigen is currently not known. Base qualities are missing; no much larger clone stands one base away. V was cut back by 4 bases and J by 7 bases, leaving a gap of 15 bases between them. The germline V gene (reference sequence) supplies CDR1 DFQATT and CDR2 SNEGSKA. The CDR3 runs 13 amino acids, cysteine and phenylalanine included. Only the CDR3 part of the read is kept: 39 bases, read in frame from the first base. Every donor in the study was a healthy Caucasian. Using Miltenyi CD45RO+ enrichment and human naive T-cell isolation kits, memory (CD45RO+) and naive T cells were isolated from PBMC. The sample is drawn from a study of identical twins (TCRdb year 2016). About the full investigation: To test whether fetal clonotypes persist, the study used deep sequencing on TCR alpha and beta repertoires from monozygotic twins, unrelated adults of various ages, and cord blood. Replicate twin experiments were performed at different times using different library preparation protocols to rule out contamination.

The library was obtained by 5' RACE. Sequencing was performed on an Illumina HiSeq 2000. A universal primer binding site was added through template switching, and the final cDNA carried a unique molecular identifier so that TCR cDNA molecules could be counted accurately. Specific primers in the conserved constant-segment region were used to synthesize first-strand cDNA for the TCR alpha and beta chains. Each cDNA library was double barcoded, with a SMART-Mk sample barcode plus Illumina barcodes, to control for contamination. TruSeq adapter sequences, together with Illumina sample barcodes, were added in two successive PCR steps. The Illumina HiSeq platform was used with custom primers to sequence TCR alpha and beta cDNA libraries. In the source study's methods: Unique molecular identifiers were extracted from raw reads with MiGEC, and CDR3 positions were determined with MiXCR. For each individual, recombination models were inferred using an EM algorithm with the repgenHMM and IGoR tools. The tcR package in R was used for shared clonotype analysis, with sharing normalized by the product of cloneset sizes. To study raw recombination free of thymic and clonal selection effects, out-of-frame nonproductive sequences were analyzed. TCRdb reprocessed the public reads (quality trimming at Q25 with fastp, clone calling with MiXCR) and kept in-frame beta chains. CDR3 protein sequences are deduplicated, and each keeps its most common genes and DNA. TCRdb's processing, not the authors', yielded these V and J calls. This sample has around 160,000 distinct CDR3 sequences in its table, and roughly 3.5% of those were observed once. The ten largest make up approximately 7.6% of the sample.

The paper's findings and limits, for the study overall: Fewer insertions were carried by abundant cord blood beta clonotypes; a weaker similar trend was observed in young adult naive repertoires, while no such trend was observed in memory repertoires. Compared with coincidental sharing between unrelated individuals, an excess of low generation-probability sequences was observed among out-of-frame TCR alpha sequences shared between twins. Because the same donors could not be followed over many years, conclusions were based on cross-sectional statistical analysis. Zero-insertion analyses could be partly confounded by invariant T cells such as MAIT and iNKT, although diverse VJ usage argued against such confounding for most clonotypes. A weaker excess of twin sharing was found in beta out-of-frame sequences because the signal-to-noise ratio was lowered by fewer shared sequences. In monozygotic twins, recombination models systematically underestimated out-of-frame TCR alpha sharing, but the models matched the sharing seen between unrelated individuals.

The origin of this receptor is a man aged 18 to 35 in good health. The chain joins TRBV20-1 to TRBJ2-3, with TRBD2 perhaps the D gene, on 5 matching bases. The sample taken for sequencing was memory T cells sorted from blood. In the paper's terms, the cell subset or site label means: CD45RO+ enriched T cells. The CDR3 amino acid sequence is: CSATTKNLNTQYF. The nucleotides are TGCAGTGCTACGACTAAGAACCTAAATACGCAGTATTTT.